A single sample gave rise to the 2 T cell receptor beta chains below, sequenced in a study of radiation and T cells in renal cell carcinoma. Time point denoted: blood 4 weeks post-SBRT, at nephrectomy. Treatment given: 15 Gy SBRT to primary tumor, nephrectomy 4 weeks later. The protocol was immunoSEQ multiplex PCR, while the TCRdb copy is restricted to in-frame clones and leaves out a portion. Of around 100,000 clones listed, around 84% are singletons. The sequencing used blood, collected from a patient whose treatment included radiotherapy and nephrectomy. These receptors came from a man in his 60s with renal cell carcinoma.

V is TRBV4-2 and J is TRBJ1-1; the match to TRBD1 covers 9 bases. Germline V gene sequence: CDR1 LGHNA, CDR2 YNFKEQ. J lost 7 bases, V lost 4 bases, and 10 bases had no gene match. There are 15 residues in the CDR3. The CDR3 region is CASSPPNRGQGEAFF. DNA for the CDR3: TGTGCCAGCAGCCCACCCAACAGGGGGCAGGGTGAAGCTTTCTTT.

This clone was seen more than once but under ten times. This chain connects TRBV28 to TRBJ2-1; D possibly matches TRBD1 or TRBD2 (5 bases each). The CDR3 is made up of 16 amino acids. Trimming cost V 6 bases and J 2 bases, with 17 bases left between them. Germline V CDR1 and CDR2: MDHEN, SYDVKM. Here the CDR3 DNA reads TGTGCCAGCAGCCCTCTGGGGACCTTACCCTACAATGAGCAGTTCTTC. It encodes CASSPLGTLPYNEQFF.